Below, 27 T cell receptor beta chains from the same sample are listed, as sequenced in a study of T-cell memory formation after mild COVID-19 (dated by TCRdb to 2020 to 2023). The library came from 5' RACE. The sequencer was an Illumina NovaSeq 6000. TCRdb ran its own pipeline on the public reads, namely fastp trimming at Q25 and MiXCR clone calling, and kept in-frame beta chains. Rows matching on CDR3 protein sequence are summarized as one entry with the most common DNA and genes. The sample profile shows hundreds of thousands of distinct CDR3 sequences; around 19% of them were found once. The top ten clonotypes cover approximately 8.4% of the sample. Input material: PBMCs or a T cell subset sorted from them (not recorded which). These receptors originate from an adult woman who had mild COVID-19 (a few samples of this study predate the infection). The sample titles of this study are shuffled in the database, so cell type and time point are left out; the donor was told from shared clones.

This chain links TRBV19 with TRBJ2-2; 8 bases map to TRBD1. Looked up from germline, CDR1 is LNHDA and CDR2 is SQIVND (reference sequence). V trimming: 3 bases; J trimming: 3 bases; junction bases outside the gene matches: 3. CDR3 size: 15 residues. This CDR3 reads CASSISGGDTGELFF. In DNA, the CDR3 is TGTGCCAGTAGTATTTCAGGGGGCGACACCGGGGAGCTGTTTTTT. Variable domain in full (rest from reference TRBV19 and TRBJ2-2): DGGITQSPKYLFRKEGQNVTLSCEQNLNHDAMYWYRQDPGQGLRLIYYSQIVNDFQKGDIAEGYSVSREKKESFPLTVTSAQKNPTAFYLCASSISGGDTGELFFGEGSRLTVL.

V is TRBV7-3 and J is TRBJ2-3; D remains unclear. Trimming removed 5 bases from V and 2 bases from J, with 8 bases in between. The CDR3 is 13 residues long. Per the germline V gene, CDR1 is SGHTA and CDR2 is FQGTGA. The CDR3 region has the DNA TGTGCCAGCAGCCGCTACAACACAGATACGCAGTATTTT. Its protein is CASSRYNTDTQYF.

The chain uses TRBV5-1 and TRBJ1-1; D is unresolved. This CDR3 region has 16 residues. V lost 1 base and J 0 bases, leaving 13 bases between the germline ends. From germline, CDR1 is SGHRS and CDR2 YFSETQ. CDR3 DNA sequence: TGCGCCAGCAGCTTGTTCGTCCAGGCGTTGAACACTGAAGCTTTCTTT. This codes for CASSLFVQALNTEAFF.

A few counts support this clonotype. The V call is TRBV12-3 or TRBV12-4, the J call TRBJ2-2; a weak D match, TRBD1 (6 bases). The V end lost 4 bases, the J end lost 7 bases, and 10 bases lay between the germline ends. There are 13 residues in the CDR3. The CDR3 is CASSSQGGGELFF. CDR3 bases: TGTGCCAGCAGTTCACAGGGTGGCGGGGAGCTGTTTTTT.

A few counts support this clonotype. V is TRBV5-5 and J is TRBJ2-3; 9 bases are a match to TRBD2. The germline CDR1 and CDR2 sequences are SGHKS and YYEKEE (reference sequence). With V trimmed by 9 bases and J by 0 bases, 5 bases remained unmatched. The CDR3 contains 14 residues. CDR3 amino acids: CATRLAASTDTQYF. The CDR3 DNA reads TGTGCCACCCGACTAGCGGCTAGCACAGATACGCAGTATTTT.

This clonotype was seen only a few times. The chain links TRBV15 to TRBJ2-5; D unclear. The CDR3 runs to 13 residues. V was pared by 4 bases and J by 5 bases, with 11 bases between. CDR1 and CDR2 from the germline V gene are LNHNV and YYDKDF (reference sequence). The CDR3 DNA follows: TGTGCCACCAGCATTAAGGTTCTGGAGACCCAGTACTTC. Protein sequence: CATSIKVLETQYF.

This clonotype has only a few counts. J is TRBJ2-7 and V is TRBV7-3; 10 nucleotides agree with TRBD1. This CDR3 comprises 15 residues. CDR1 is SGHTA, CDR2 FQGTGA, per germline. V dropped 2 bases and J dropped 3; count of bases not matched to a gene: 4. CDR3 sequence reads: CASSLGTGAFYEQYF. CDR3 nucleotide sequence: TGTGCCAGCAGCTTAGGGACAGGGGCGTTCTACGAGCAGTACTTC.

The V gene is TRBV12-3 or TRBV12-4, the J gene TRBJ1-2; D possibly corresponds to TRBD1 (5 bases). This CDR3 is built from 14 residues. The ends were cut back, 5 bases at V and 4 bases at J, with 14 bases in the middle. CDR3 sequence reads: CASSAGFFIYGYTF. CDR3 DNA sequence: TGTGCCAGCAGTGCAGGGTTCTTTATCTATGGCTACACCTTC.

The chain couples TRBV29-1 to TRBJ2-3; 10 nucleotides align to TRBD1. Trimming at V came to 4 bases and at J to 10 bases, leaving 8 bases not matched to a gene. The germline V gene has CDR1 SQVTM and CDR2 ANQGSEA. The CDR3 is made up of 13 amino acids. The CDR3 spells CSVGQGAKTAQYF. CDR3 DNA: TGCAGCGTTGGACAGGGGGCGAAGACTGCGCAGTATTTT.

The J gene is TRBJ1-3, the V gene TRBV4-3; no clear D. CDR3 length equals 14 residues. The V end lost 0 bases, the J end lost 3 bases, and 6 bases lay between the germline ends. Germline assignment: CDR1 LGHNA and CDR2 YSLEER. CDR3 sequence: CASSQDWDGNTIYF. As DNA, the CDR3 is TGCGCCAGCAGCCAAGATTGGGATGGAAACACCATATATTTT.

The genes are TRBV7-8 and TRBJ2-3; 13 nucleotides line up with TRBD2. CDR1 SGHVS and CDR2 FQNEAQ come from the germline V gene. Trimming cost V 3 bases and J 5 bases; bases outside gene matches: 5. The CDR3 is 16 amino acids. This CDR3 reads CASSFQTSGGRDTQYF. CDR3 in DNA: TGTGCCAGCAGCTTCCAGACTAGCGGGGGGCGAGATACGCAGTATTTT.

This sequence joins TRBV30 and TRBJ2-7; D might be TRBD2 (5 bases). The germline V gene has CDR1 GTSNPN and CDR2 SVGIG (reference sequence). Trimming stripped 3 bases from V and 2 bases from J, with 14 bases between. This CDR3 is 14 amino acids long. The chain's CDR3 is CAWREDSATYEQYF. The CDR3 coding sequence is TGTGCCTGGAGAGAGGACTCGGCGACCTACGAGCAGTACTTC.

J is TRBJ2-4 and V is TRBV6-5; possibly TRBD2 for D (5 bases). Between the trimmed V and J ends, which lost 2 bases and 9 bases, there was a span of 17 bases. The CDR3 totals 15 residues. Germline assignment: CDR1 MNHEY and CDR2 SVGAGI. CDR3 DNA: TGTGCCAGCAGTTACCAGAATACTGGAGGAGGCATTCAGTACTTC. It encodes CASSYQNTGGGIQYF.

This clonotype was recorded at least ten times. The chain joins TRBV27 to TRBJ2-3, with 8 positions matching TRBD1. The CDR3 runs 17 residues. The V gene end was trimmed by 3 bases and the J gene end by 1 base; junction bases not matched to a gene: 9. CDR1 is MNHEY, CDR2 SMNVEV, per germline (reference sequence). The CDR3 coding sequence is TGTGCCAGCAGTTTGGTTCAGGGGGCCATCGGCACAGATACGCAGTATTTT. It encodes CASSLVQGAIGTDTQYF.

The chain carries TRBV2 and TRBJ1-2; possible D gene TRBD1, 6 bases. The CDR3 sequence is 11 residues long. From germline, CDR1 is SNHLY and CDR2 FYNNEI. V lost 5 bases and J lost 8, with 9 bases in between. Here the CDR3 reads CASSRGEGYTF. The CDR3 region has the DNA TGTGCCAGCAGTAGGGGGGAAGGCTACACCTTC.

V is TRBV5-6 and J is TRBJ1-2; 10 bases fit TRBD1. V gave up 6 bases and J gave up 6 bases; unmatched junction bases: 11. The CDR3 extends over 15 amino acids. The V gene's germline CDR1 is SGHDT and CDR2 YYEEEE. The CDR3 sequence: CASNSGTGDYHGYTF. The CDR3 region has the DNA TGTGCCAGCAACTCCGGGACAGGGGATTATCATGGCTACACCTTC.

This clonotype occurred a few times. The chain recombines TRBV2 with TRBJ1-4; no definite D call. The CDR3 is 15 residues long. V was shortened by 5 bases and J by 5 bases, with 15 bases between the two germline ends. Germline CDR1 and CDR2: SNHLY and FYNNEI. CDR3 sequence reads: CASSLGGHLNEKLFF. The DNA for the CDR3 is TGTGCCAGCAGTTTGGGCGGCCACCTCAATGAAAAACTGTTTTTT.

The chain employs TRBV12-3 or TRBV12-4 and TRBJ1-4; weak D call: TRBD1 (6 bases). The V gene lost 4 bases and the J gene lost 7 bases, with 13 bases spanning the gap. This CDR3 has 14 amino acids. The CDR3: CASSYREGREKLFF. The DNA of the CDR3 is TGTGCCAGCAGTTACAGGGAAGGACGTGAAAAACTGTTTTTT.

This clonotype was counted only a few times. The chain employs TRBV30 and TRBJ2-5; unclear D gene. The germline V and J ends were trimmed by 5 bases and 5 bases, with 9 bases remaining between them. Per germline, CDR1 GTSNPN and CDR2 SVGIG (reference sequence). The CDR3 consists of 11 residues. CDR3 coding DNA: TGTGCCTGGGGACGTGGGGAGACCCAGTACTTC. Amino acid sequence: CAWGRGETQYF.

This clonotype was counted only a few times. The chain links TRBV4-1 to TRBJ2-7; 9 bases align to TRBD1. After removal of 1 base from V and 3 bases from J, the junction contained 7 bases not matched to a gene. The CDR3 loop spans 16 amino acids. The germline CDR1 and CDR2 sequences are MGHRA and YSYEKL. CDR3 sequence: CASSQVLGQGRYEQYF. DNA for the CDR3: TGCGCCAGCAGCCAAGTTCTCGGACAGGGGCGCTACGAGCAGTACTTC.

This clonotype was found a few times. This chain joins TRBV11-2 and TRBJ2-3; 7 positions match TRBD2. The J segment lost 7 bases and the V segment lost 3 bases, leaving 7 bases of the junction unmatched. Germline V gene sequence: CDR1 SGHAT, CDR2 FQNNGV. CDR3 length: 14 residues. CDR3 nucleotide sequence: TGTGCCAGCAGCTTTGGGACGGGGGGAAATACGCAGTATTTT. Its translation: CASSFGTGGNTQYF.

This clonotype was seen more than once but under ten times. The J gene is TRBJ2-5, the V gene TRBV6-5; TRBD2 matches at 8 bases. Per the germline V gene, CDR1 is MNHEY and CDR2 is SVGAGI. Trimming cost V 7 bases and J 4 bases; bases outside gene matches: 11. The CDR3 is 15 amino acids. CDR3 sequence reads: CASTPGAGDPETQYF. For the CDR3, the DNA is TGTGCCAGCACCCCAGGAGCGGGAGATCCAGAGACCCAGTACTTC.

The chain has TRBV4-2 and TRBJ1-4; D remains ambiguous. CDR3 length equals 14 residues. Germline CDR1 reads LGHNA; CDR2 reads YNFKEQ. The V and J ends lost 1 base and 7 bases respectively, with 10 bases between them. DNA of the CDR3: TGTGCCAGCAGCCAAGTGCGGGCGGGTGAAAAACTGTTTTTT. It encodes CASSQVRAGEKLFF.

This clonotype was observed a few times. CDR3 in DNA: TGTGCCAGCAGTTTAGATGGCTACACCTTC. Translating gives CASSLDGYTF. The J gene is TRBJ1-2, the V gene TRBV12-3 or TRBV12-4; D not certain. The CDR3 loop spans 10 amino acids. The ends were cut back, 1 base at V and 6 bases at J, with 0 bases in the middle.

In its sample, this clonotype was seen a few times. The chain carries TRBV9 and TRBJ2-1, with 7 positions matching TRBD2. Germline loops: CDR1 SGDLS, CDR2 YYNGEE. This CDR3 contains 15 residues. J gave up 7 bases and V 4 bases, and 11 bases lay outside the gene matches. The CDR3 spells CASSPPGLRQNEQFF. The CDR3 DNA follows: TGTGCCAGCAGCCCCCCGGGACTAAGACAGAATGAGCAGTTCTTC.

In its sample, this clonotype was seen many times. The chain couples TRBV7-9 to TRBJ2-7; the D is unclear. Trimming cost V 3 bases and J 2 bases, with 5 bases left between them. The CDR3 spans 12 residues. CDR1 and CDR2 from the germline V gene are SEHNR and FQNEAQ (reference sequence). The CDR3 sequence: CASSFPTYEQYF. The CDR3 nucleotides read TGTGCCAGCAGCTTCCCGACCTACGAGCAGTACTTC.

In its sample, this clonotype was seen many times. An end of the junction does not agree with germline; a read error may underlie this. The chain combines TRBV4-1 with TRBJ2-7; D could derive from TRBD1 or TRBD2 (6 bases each). CDR1 and CDR2 from the germline V gene are MGHRA and YSYEKL. The CDR3 is 14 residues long. The DNA of the CDR3 is TGTGCCAGCAGCCAAGGGGGAGGAAGCTACGAGCAGTACTTC. This encodes CASSQGGGSYEQYF.